This record covers a single TCR beta chain. The antigen is unknown. The source of the sample is a study of CD8 T cells in ankylosing spondylitis. Study-level findings and limits: A motif of eight highly homologous TCR beta variants was seen as apparently characteristic of ankylosing spondylitis blood. Some of these motif variants have turned up before, in reports on reactive arthritis synovial fluid and blood.

Germline CDR1 and CDR2: SGHRS and YFSETQ. V was trimmed by 2 bases and J by 0 bases, leaving 15 bases between them. The CDR3 runs 16 residues. Scientists made TCR beta libraries using quantitative 5'-RACE with molecular barcodes. Via MiXCR, TCRdb re-called the 5' RACE reads, giving one row per CDR3 protein. The table records roughly 670,000 distinct CDR3 sequences, 19% of them present only once. The receptor comes from a male donor with ankylosing spondylitis. The sequenced sample consisted of blood, either unsorted or a sorted T cell fraction (not recorded which). The chain is built from TRBV5-1 and TRBJ2-7; either TRBD1 or TRBD2 may supply D (6 bases each). The CDR3 region is CASSFRGADSSYEQYF. DNA of the CDR3: TGCGCCAGCAGCTTTAGGGGGGCCGATAGCTCCTACGAGCAGTACTTC.